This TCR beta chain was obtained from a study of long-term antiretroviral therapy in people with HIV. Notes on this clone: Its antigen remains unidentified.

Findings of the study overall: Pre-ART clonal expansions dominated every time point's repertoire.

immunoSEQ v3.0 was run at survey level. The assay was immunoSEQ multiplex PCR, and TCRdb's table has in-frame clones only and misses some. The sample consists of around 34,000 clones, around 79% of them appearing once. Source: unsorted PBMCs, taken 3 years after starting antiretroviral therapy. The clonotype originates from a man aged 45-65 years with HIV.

Here the CDR3 DNA reads TGTGCCATCAGGGGTCCAACTAATGAAAAACTGTTTTTT. Translating it yields CAIRGPTNEKLFF. The J gene is TRBJ1-4, the V gene TRBV10-3, with unresolved D. This CDR3 contains 13 residues. Trimming took 6 bases from V and 0 from J, leaving 5 bases between them. The germline gives CDR1 ENHRY, CDR2 SYGVKD.